Each of the 31 T cell receptor beta chains below was sequenced from the same sample in a study of response to subunit inactivated influenza vaccine. MiXCR, applied by TCRdb to the RT-PCR reads, yields one record per CDR3 protein. The table shows about 500,000 distinct CDR3 sequences, with roughly 13% occurring only once. The starting material was PBMCs from blood, obtained 40 to 50 days after vaccination. All receptors come from a man aged 45-65 years who received an inactivated influenza vaccine.

This clonotype has at least ten counts. The chain joins TRBV6-4 to TRBJ2-3; TRBD2 is a possible D gene (6 bases). Deletions cut 0 bases from V and 1 base from J, with 11 bases between. The CDR3 totals 16 residues. Germline lookup yields CDR1 MRHNA and CDR2 SNTAGT. CDR3 nucleotide sequence: TGTGCCAGCAGTGACTCGGGGGGTAGTGGCACAGATACGCAGTATTTT. It specifies CASSDSGGSGTDTQYF.

This clonotype was observed a few times. V usage is TRBV9 and J usage is TRBJ2-3; 9 bases are shared with TRBD1. This CDR3 is built from 17 residues. Germline CDR1 is SGDLS and CDR2 is YYNGEE. Trimming cost V 4 bases and J 0 bases; bases outside gene matches: 9. The CDR3 bases are TGTGCCAGCAGCCGGGACAGGGCGAGACTCAGCACAGATACGCAGTATTTT. Its translation: CASSRDRARLSTDTQYF.

This clonotype appeared a few times. This sequence joins TRBV12-3 or TRBV12-4 and TRBJ2-1; the D is unclear. The CDR3 consists of 13 residues. Trimming cost V 2 bases and J 9 bases, with 11 bases left between them. The CDR3 DNA follows: TGTGCCAGCAGTTTAAGGTCCTGGACTGAGCAGTTCTTC. Translated: CASSLRSWTEQFF.

This clonotype was detected many times. The chain is built from TRBV12-3 or TRBV12-4 and TRBJ2-1, with TRBD1 identical over 7 bases. This CDR3 region has 14 residues. J lost 4 bases, V lost 2 bases, and 2 bases had no gene match. CDR3 DNA: TGTGCCAGCAGTTTAAGGGGGCCATACAATGAGCAGTTCTTC. Translating gives CASSLRGPYNEQFF.

The rearrangement links TRBV7-2 to TRBJ2-7; D possibly uses TRBD1 or TRBD2 (5 bases each). Trimming left V 2 bases short and J 6 bases short, with 11 bases between. Germline V gene lookup returns CDR1 SGHTA and CDR2 FQGNSA. This CDR3 comprises 13 residues. For the CDR3, the DNA is TGTGCCAGCAGCTTATGGGACCGGACCGAGCAGTACTTC. This sequence encodes CASSLWDRTEQYF.

This clonotype has more than one count but fewer than ten. The chain combines TRBV5-1 with TRBJ2-7, with 7 bases aligning to TRBD1. This CDR3 is built from 16 residues. Unmatched junction bases numbered 9, after V lost 0 bases and J lost 3 bases. Germline CDR1 is SGHRS and CDR2 is YFSETQ. The CDR3: CASSLAKTGSGYEQYF. The CDR3 DNA sequence: TGCGCCAGCAGCTTGGCTAAGACAGGGTCGGGCTACGAGCAGTACTTC.

The chain uses TRBV12-3 or TRBV12-4 and TRBJ2-7, with D possibly matching TRBD2 (5 bases). V lost 6 bases and J lost 0, with 9 bases in between. The CDR3 is 13 amino acids. The DNA of the CDR3 is TGTGCCAGCAGAGAGGGCAGCTCCTACGAGCAGTACTTC. Its protein is CASREGSSYEQYF.

This clonotype was recorded a few times. The chain is built from TRBV4-1 and TRBJ2-1, with TRBD2 as a possible D gene (5 bases). V was trimmed by 1 base and J by 3 bases, leaving 10 bases between them. Germline V gene lookup returns CDR1 MGHRA and CDR2 YSYEKL. This CDR3 has 15 residues. CDR3 in amino acids: CASSQARVNYNEQFF. CDR3 nucleotide sequence: TGCGCCAGCAGCCAAGCGCGGGTTAACTACAATGAGCAGTTCTTC.

This clonotype was counted between two and nine times. This sequence joins TRBV24-1 and TRBJ2-1; D possibly corresponds to TRBD2 (6 bases). The ends were cut back, 4 bases at V and 2 bases at J, with 14 bases in the middle. The CDR3 runs to 16 residues. Germline V CDR1 and CDR2: KGHDR, SFDVKD. CDR3 bases: TGTGCCACCAGTGACCCCGGGAGTACTACCTACAATGAGCAGTTCTTC. It yields the protein CATSDPGSTTYNEQFF.

The chain has TRBV28 and TRBJ2-2; D not certain. The V end was cut by 6 bases, the J end by 12 bases, with 14 bases between. Germline CDR1 and CDR2: MDHEN and SYDVKM. The CDR3 loop spans 12 amino acids. CDR3 sequence reads: CASSPFGSKLFF. The CDR3 DNA reads as TGTGCCAGCAGCCCCTTTGGTAGTAAGCTGTTTTTT. Combining the CDR3 with reference TRBV28 and TRBJ2-2 gives the whole variable domain DVKVTQSSRYLVKRTGEKVFLECVQDMDHENMFWYRQDPGLGLRLIYFSYDVKMKEKGDIPEGYSVSREKKERFSLILESASTNQTSMYLCASSPFGSKLFFGEGSRLTVL.

The sample holds many counts of this clonotype. The chain recombines TRBV6-1 with TRBJ2-7, with TRBD1 as a possible D gene (7 bases). Germline V CDR1 and CDR2: MNHNS, SASEGT. The V end lost 6 bases, the J end lost 4 bases, and 16 bases lay between the germline ends. The CDR3 runs 14 residues. The CDR3 is CASSPGGGVYEQYF. The CDR3 bases are TGTGCCAGCAGCCCCGGAGGGGGCGTTTACGAGCAGTACTTC.

V is TRBV12-3 or TRBV12-4 and J is TRBJ2-1; D call uncertain. This CDR3 region has 13 residues. Deletions cut 5 bases from V and 6 bases from J, with 11 bases between. CDR3 sequence reads: CASSLIWGNEQFF. The CDR3 DNA sequence: TGTGCCAGCAGTCTTATTTGGGGCAATGAGCAGTTCTTC.

The chain recombines TRBV18 with TRBJ2-1, with TRBD2 identical over 11 bases. This CDR3 has 16 residues. V was pared by 1 base and J by 5 bases, with 4 bases of the junction left unmatched. Germline V gene sequence: CDR1 KGHSH, CDR2 LQKENI. CDR3 sequence reads: CASSPRSGRAHNEQFF. The CDR3, as DNA: TGTGCCAGCTCACCACGTAGCGGGAGGGCCCACAATGAGCAGTTCTTC.

This clonotype was detected ten times or more. The V call is TRBV6-5, the J call TRBJ2-1; no firm D call. The germline V and J ends were trimmed by 8 bases and 8 bases, with 7 bases remaining between them. The germline gives CDR1 MNHEY, CDR2 SVGAGI. The CDR3 has 10 amino acids. CDR3 DNA: TGTGCCAGCGGGTGGGATGAGCAGTTCTTC. Residues: CASGWDEQFF.

The sample holds a few counts of this clonotype. This chain connects TRBV7-9 to TRBJ2-1, with TRBD2 matching 9 bases. CDR1 and CDR2 (germline): SEHNR, FQNEAQ (reference sequence). CDR3 size: 17 residues. Unmatched junction bases numbered 5, after V lost 0 bases and J lost 2 bases. CDR3 nucleotides: TGTGCCAGCAGCTTAGCTAGCGGGGGTTTCCCCTACAATGAGCAGTTCTTC. It codes for CASSLASGGFPYNEQFF.

This clonotype was picked up a small number of times. The rearrangement uses TRBV27 and TRBJ1-4, with TRBD1 as a possible D gene (5 bases). Germline V gene sequence: CDR1 MNHEY, CDR2 SMNVEV (reference sequence). This CDR3 is 16 amino acids long. V lost 7 bases to trimming and J lost 5 bases, with 20 bases between them. The CDR3: CASTTTGPQHNEKLFF. CDR3 nucleotide sequence: TGTGCCAGCACCACGACGGGACCCCAACACAATGAAAAACTGTTTTTT.

This chain connects TRBV7-9 to TRBJ2-1; the D is unclear. The CDR3 length is 14 residues. Trimming removed 3 bases from V and 3 bases from J, with 9 bases in between. Germline values: CDR1 SEHNR, CDR2 FQNEAQ (reference sequence). The chain's CDR3 is CASSLILSYNEQFF. The CDR3 nucleotides read TGTGCCAGCAGCTTGATTCTTAGCTACAATGAGCAGTTCTTC.

This clonotype came up a few times. The J gene is TRBJ2-7, the V gene TRBV5-5; 7 bases are shared with TRBD1. The CDR3 consists of 17 residues. V lost 5 bases, J lost 4 bases, and 18 bases stayed unmatched. CDR1 and CDR2 (germline): SGHKS, YYEKEE (reference sequence). The CDR3 reads CASRVYLLRDSSYEQYF. The CDR3 DNA sequence: TGTGCCAGCAGGGTTTACCTTCTCCGGGACAGTTCTTACGAGCAGTACTTC.

The chain combines TRBV15 with TRBJ2-7, with 7 bases aligning to TRBD2. Germline CDR1 and CDR2: LNHNV and YYDKDF (reference sequence). The junction had 5 bases not matched to a gene; V was cut back by 1 base and J by 2 bases. The CDR3 length is 15 residues. Here the CDR3 DNA reads TGTGCCACCAGCAGAGTCGGCGGGAGTACCTACGAGCAGTACTTC. Its protein is CATSRVGGSTYEQYF.

The V and J genes are TRBV7-7 and TRBJ2-3; TRBD1 agrees at 12 bases. The CDR3 extends over 18 amino acids. J was trimmed by 0 bases and V by 5 bases; bases with no gene match: 9. Germline lookup yields CDR1 SSHAT and CDR2 FNYEAQ (reference sequence). CDR3 DNA sequence: TGTGCCAGCAGCCCCTTCCGGGACAGGGGGCTGAGCACAGATACGCAGTATTTT. It is translated as CASSPFRDRGLSTDTQYF.

This chain joins TRBV27 and TRBJ2-7; a weak D match, TRBD2 (5 bases). This CDR3 is built from 15 residues. Germline-derived CDR1 and CDR2 are MNHEY and SMNVEV (reference sequence). V was cut by 5 bases and J by 3 bases, with 17 bases left in between. CDR3: CASSEGVASVYEQYF. CDR3 in DNA: TGTGCCAGCAGTGAGGGTGTTGCGTCCGTCTACGAGCAGTACTTC.

CDR3 protein: CASSWSGGTNGYTF. CDR3 nucleotides: TGCGCCAGCAGCTGGTCAGGGGGCACAAATGGCTACACCTTC. The V call is TRBV5-1, the J call TRBJ1-2; 8 positions agree with TRBD1. CDR3 length: 14 amino acids. The germline CDR1 and CDR2 sequences are SGHRS and YFSETQ. V was clipped by 3 bases and J by 6 bases; unmatched bases: 7.

The V call is TRBV4-1, the J call TRBJ2-7; perhaps TRBD1 as D (6 bases). Trimming left V 1 base short and J 2 bases short, with 9 bases between. This CDR3 is built from 14 residues. The germline CDR1 and CDR2 sequences are MGHRA and YSYEKL. The CDR3 is CASSQVDSAYEQYF. CDR3 DNA: TGCGCCAGCAGCCAAGTGGACAGCGCCTACGAGCAGTACTTC.

This clonotype was recorded a few times. The rearrangement joins TRBV20-1 to TRBJ2-7; 10 bases match TRBD1. Trimming took 4 bases from V and 5 from J; bases not matched to a gene: 8. The germline V gene has CDR1 DFQATT and CDR2 SNEGSKA (reference sequence). This CDR3 region has 14 residues. Written as DNA, the CDR3 is TGCAGTGCTAATACCGGGACAGGGGTCCACGAGCAGTACTTC. Amino acid sequence: CSANTGTGVHEQYF.

This clonotype was picked up many times. V and J are TRBV5-1 and TRBJ2-3; 10 bases align to TRBD1. Germline CDR1 SGHRS, CDR2 YFSETQ. The CDR3 extends over 14 amino acids. Trimming at V came to 6 bases and at J to 9 bases, leaving 10 bases not matched to a gene. The CDR3 DNA follows: TGCGCCAGCACTAGGGACAGGGGTGGCAGCACGCAGTATTTT. It encodes CASTRDRGGSTQYF.

V gene TRBV3-1 combines with J gene TRBJ2-1; D gene ambiguous. The CDR3 is made up of 15 amino acids. CDR1 and CDR2 (germline): LGHDT, YNNKEL (reference sequence). The ends were cut back, 1 base at V and 7 bases at J, with 14 bases in the middle. CDR3 sequence (DNA): TGTGCCAGCAGCCAAGGAGCCGGCGGTAAGAATGAGCAGTTCTTC. Translating it yields CASSQGAGGKNEQFF.

In this sample, this clonotype turned up many times. The chain uses TRBV20-1 and TRBJ2-7; 7 bases are a match to TRBD1. The germline gives CDR1 DFQATT, CDR2 SNEGSKA (reference sequence). Unmatched junction bases numbered 9, after V lost 8 bases and J lost 5 bases. CDR3 length equals 12 residues. The CDR3 loop is CSSTTGTDEQYF. The CDR3 bases are TGCAGTTCGACCACCGGGACAGACGAGCAGTACTTC.

The chain uses TRBV7-8 and TRBJ1-2; no firm D call. The CDR3 is made up of 15 amino acids. V shed 2 bases and J shed 4 bases, with 14 bases lying between them. CDR1 and CDR2 from the germline V gene are SGHVS and FQNEAQ. The CDR3 spells CASSLNPGGLYGYTF. Here the CDR3 DNA reads TGTGCCAGCAGCTTAAACCCAGGCGGCCTCTATGGCTACACCTTC.

This clonotype occurred many times. The CDR3 DNA reads TGCAGCGTTGACCGGGGCGCACCAGCAGATACGCAGTATTTT. Translating it yields CSVDRGAPADTQYF. The genes are TRBV29-1 and TRBJ2-3; D could derive from TRBD1 or TRBD2 (5 bases each). V was trimmed by 3 bases and J by 4 bases, leaving 14 bases between them. This CDR3 spans 14 amino acids. Germline V gives CDR1 SQVTM, CDR2 ANQGSEA.

The chain combines TRBV6-1 with TRBJ2-5; the match to TRBD2 covers 8 bases. The CDR3 runs to 14 residues. The trim removed 10 bases at V and 5 bases at J, leaving 12 bases unmatched. Germline values: CDR1 MNHNS, CDR2 SASEGT. The CDR3 bases are TGTGCCATCGCCTATAGCGGGGAGGAGGAGACCCAGTACTTC. Protein: CAIAYSGEEETQYF.

The chain employs TRBV12-3 or TRBV12-4 and TRBJ2-1; no clear D gene. The CDR3 length is 16 residues. V was pared by 2 bases and J by 6 bases, with 17 bases between. In DNA form, the CDR3 reads TGTGCCAGCAGTTTACCCCGAAGGCGCGGAAGCAATGAGCAGTTCTTC. Amino acid sequence: CASSLPRRRGSNEQFF.